This entry lists 27 T cell receptor beta chains sequenced from one sample in a study of regulatory T cells in long-lasting Graves disease. Indicated time point: newly diagnosed GD, antithyroid drugs for less than 3 months. RNA isolated from PBMCs was used to make the TCR library. TCR beta libraries were built with iRepertoire HTBI primers and Arm-PCR of CDR3 regions. TCRdb reprocessed the multiplex PCR reads via MiXCR and lists one record per CDR3 protein. The data contain about 220,000 distinct CDR3 sequences, less than 20% of them singletons. These data are also associated with another study on T cells in Graves' hyperthyroidism and ophthalmopathy.

The sequenced sample was peripheral blood mononuclear cells (PBMCs), obtained at new diagnosis, from a patient treated with antithyroid drugs. Source of these receptors: a woman aged 25-40 years with Graves disease.

There are many counts of this clonotype. This chain links TRBV11-2 with TRBJ2-3, with 8 positions matching TRBD1. The CDR3 contains 13 residues. J was trimmed by 10 bases and V by 4 bases; bases with no gene match: 7. Germline loops: CDR1 SGHAT, CDR2 FQNNGV. This chain's CDR3 is CASSSGQGLAQYF. The CDR3 DNA follows: TGTGCCAGCAGCTCAGGACAGGGACTCGCGCAGTATTTT.

The CDR3 loop reads CSARGGIRGRVAGGDEQYF. Here the CDR3 DNA reads TGCAGTGCTAGAGGGGGTATAAGGGGCAGGGTAGCGGGAGGTGACGAGCAGTACTTC. The chain uses TRBV20-1 and TRBJ2-7; 10 nucleotides line up with TRBD2. J was trimmed by 5 bases and V by 1 base; bases with no gene match: 20. This CDR3 contains 19 residues. Germline CDR1 DFQATT, CDR2 SNEGSKA (reference sequence).

At least ten counts were recorded for this clonotype. The rearrangement uses TRBV3-1 and TRBJ2-5; 9 nucleotides align to TRBD2. V gave up 2 bases and J gave up 5 bases; unmatched junction bases: 9. Germline V CDR1 and CDR2: LGHDT, YNNKEL (reference sequence). This CDR3 has 16 residues. This CDR3 reads CASSQRLGGGAETQYF. The CDR3 bases are TGTGCCAGCAGCCAACGCCTGGGCGGGGGGGCGGAGACCCAGTACTTC.

This clonotype has a count of ten or more. The genes are TRBV15 and TRBJ1-4; D call uncertain. The CDR3 contains 13 residues. Trimming shortened V by 1 base and J by 8 bases, and 8 bases separated the two germline ends. The germline gives CDR1 LNHNV, CDR2 YYDKDF (reference sequence). Here the CDR3 reads CATSRVPSEKLFF. CDR3 nucleotides: TGTGCCACCAGCAGAGTCCCATCGGAAAAACTGTTTTTT.

The rearrangement uses TRBV14 and TRBJ2-7, with TRBD2 matching 13 bases. CDR3 length: 18 amino acids. The V and J ends lost 8 bases and 9 bases, in that order; junction bases with no gene match: 22. From germline, CDR1 is SGHDN and CDR2 FVKESK. This CDR3 is CASSNGLAGAGQGFGQYF. For the CDR3, the DNA is TGTGCCAGCTCAAACGGACTAGCGGGAGCCGGTCAAGGCTTCGGGCAGTACTTC. Supplemented by reference TRBV14 and TRBJ2-7, the full variable domain reads EAGVTQFPSHSVIEKGQTVTLRCDPISGHDNLYWYRRVMGKEIKFLLHFVKESKQDESGMPNNRFLAERTGGTYSTLKVQPAELEDSGVYFCASSNGLAGAGQGFGQYFGPGTRLTVT.

This clonotype has ten or more counts. The CDR3 spells CASSPGDEKLFF. The CDR3 DNA follows: TGTGCCAGCTCACCGGGTGATGAAAAACTGTTTTTT. The chain links TRBV18 to TRBJ1-4; D uncertain. The V and J ends lost 3 bases and 6 bases respectively, with 5 bases between them. Germline CDR1 KGHSH, CDR2 LQKENI. The CDR3 spans 12 residues.

This clonotype was observed many times. The chain carries TRBV20-1 and TRBJ1-4; 7 nucleotides match TRBD1. J was trimmed by 7 bases and V by 0 bases; bases with no gene match: 8. Germline values: CDR1 DFQATT, CDR2 SNEGSKA (reference sequence). The CDR3 is 15 residues long. The CDR3 DNA reads as TGCAGTGCTAGAGACATAGGGGGCGTCGGTGAAAAACTGTTTTTT. The encoded protein is CSARDIGGVGEKLFF.

In the case of this clonotype: One end of the junction does not line up with germline, which may come from a read error. The chain joins TRBV12-3 or TRBV12-4 to TRBJ2-5; 10 bases match TRBD2. The CDR3 runs to 17 residues. The CDR3 reads CASSLGLAGGEGETQHF. Written as DNA, the CDR3 is TGTGCCAGCAGTTTAGGGTTAGCGGGAGGCGAAGGGGAGACCCAGCACTTC.

Note on this clonotype: This may come from a read error, since a much larger clone is one base off. The chain employs TRBV6-1 and TRBJ2-7, with 7 bases matching TRBD1. The V gene's germline CDR1 is MNHNS and CDR2 SASEGT. The CDR3 covers 14 residues. V lost 3 bases, J lost 12 bases, and 14 bases stayed unmatched. The CDR3 region has the DNA TGTGCCAGCAGTGACGCCGGGACAGTGGGACGGGGGTACTTC. Residues: CASSDAGTVGRGYF.

Concerning this clonotype: It is likely a read error: a sequence one base away is far more abundant. The chain carries TRBV6-4 and TRBJ2-1; 12 bases agree with TRBD2. CDR3 length: 16 amino acids. CDR1 is MRHNA and CDR2 is SNTAGT in the germline V gene. The CDR3 nucleotides are TGTGCCCGCAGTAGACTAGCGGGAGCGTCATCAAATGAGCAGTTCTTC. It codes for CARSRLAGASSNEQFF.

This clonotype was counted ten times or more. The chain has TRBV18 and TRBJ2-7; D possibly corresponds to TRBD2 (6 bases). CDR1 and CDR2 from the germline V gene are KGHSH and LQKENI. V was pared by 4 bases and J by 3 bases, with 16 bases between. The CDR3 totals 15 residues. Here the CDR3 reads CASSRSGPEVYEQYF. The DNA for the CDR3 is TGTGCCAGCTCACGCAGCGGGCCGGAGGTCTACGAGCAGTACTTC.

This chain uses TRBV3-1 with TRBJ1-1; a possible D gene is TRBD1 (5 bases). Germline assignment: CDR1 LGHDT and CDR2 YNNKEL (reference sequence). The CDR3 is 15 amino acids. V was pared by 1 base and J by 3 bases, with 12 bases between. CDR3 DNA sequence: TGTGCCAGCAGCCAAGGGGGCAGTCGGGACACTGAAGCTTTCTTT. It translates to CASSQGGSRDTEAFF.

This clonotype was counted ten times or more. The chain has TRBV2 and TRBJ2-2; a weak D match, TRBD2 (5 bases). Germline CDR1 is SNHLY and CDR2 is FYNNEI. This CDR3 is 16 amino acids long. V was pared by 6 bases and J by 4 bases, with 18 bases between. CDR3 sequence: CASRAPGVRRTGELFF. In DNA form, the CDR3 reads TGTGCCAGCAGGGCCCCCGGGGTGAGACGCACCGGGGAGCTGTTTTTT.

This clonotype was observed many times. The chain has TRBV30 and TRBJ1-1; D gene uncertain. CDR3 length: 13 residues. Trimming stripped 4 bases from V and 2 bases from J, with 11 bases between. Germline CDR1 and CDR2: GTSNPN and SVGIG (reference sequence). CDR3 in DNA: TGTGCCTGGATACGCGCGGGAAACACTGAAGCTTTCTTT. Translating gives CAWIRAGNTEAFF.

This clonotype was detected many times. This chain joins TRBV5-4 and TRBJ1-2; 9 nucleotides line up with TRBD1. Losses at the gene ends were 4 bases for V and 3 bases for J; bases not matched to a gene: 10. Germline CDR1 is SGHNT and CDR2 is YYREEE (reference sequence). The CDR3 has 16 amino acids. This chain's CDR3 is CASSPGQGSLDYGYTF. The CDR3, as DNA: TGTGCCAGCAGCCCGGGACAGGGTTCCTTGGACTATGGCTACACCTTC.

This clonotype was seen many times. The chain links TRBV2 to TRBJ2-3, with TRBD2 identical over 13 bases. Germline V gene lookup returns CDR1 SNHLY and CDR2 FYNNEI. The CDR3 loop spans 16 amino acids. The J segment lost 0 bases and the V segment lost 5 bases, leaving 2 bases of the junction unmatched. CDR3 nucleotides: TGTGCCAGCAGTCGGACTAGCGGGAGCAGCACAGATACGCAGTATTTT. Translated, it gives CASSRTSGSSTDTQYF. The whole variable domain, filled in from reference TRBV2 and TRBJ2-3, reads EPEVTQTPSHQVTQMGQEVILRCVPISNHLYFYWYRQILGQKVEFLVSFYNNEISEKSEIFDDQFSVERPDGSNFTLKIRSTKLEDSAMYFCASSRTSGSSTDTQYFGPGTRLTVL.

This chain uses TRBV30 with TRBJ1-5, with 8 bases matching TRBD1. This CDR3 is built from 13 residues. Germline trimming cut 4 bases from V and 7 bases from J; bases unmatched to any gene: 6. Germline values: CDR1 GTSNPN, CDR2 SVGIG (reference sequence). The CDR3 DNA reads TGTGCCTGGACAGGGGGCGCAGGGCAGCCCCAGCATTTT. It is translated as CAWTGGAGQPQHF.

This clonotype was counted at least ten times. The chain recombines TRBV29-1 with TRBJ1-4; D may be TRBD1 (6 bases). Trimming removed 7 bases from V and 3 bases from J, with 15 bases in between. Germline assignment: CDR1 SQVTM and CDR2 ANQGSEA. The CDR3 totals 14 residues. The CDR3 protein is CSAGPGHPNEKLFF. CDR3 in DNA: TGCAGCGCGGGTCCGGGACATCCTAATGAAAAACTGTTTTTT. Drawing the rest from reference TRBV29-1 and TRBJ1-4, the complete variable domain is SAVISQKPSRDICQRGTSLTIQCQVDSQVTMMFWYRQQPGQSLTLIATANQGSEATYESGFVIDKFPISRPNLTFSTLTVSNMSPEDSSIYLCSAGPGHPNEKLFFGSGTQLSVL.

There are many counts of this clonotype. This sequence joins TRBV9 and TRBJ1-1; D perhaps matches TRBD1 (6 bases). Deletions cut 4 bases from V and 5 bases from J, with 18 bases between. From germline, CDR1 is SGDLS and CDR2 YYNGEE. There are 15 residues in the CDR3. CDR3 sequence reads: CASSLTGTPGTEAFF. In DNA, the CDR3 is TGTGCCAGCAGCCTTACAGGGACCCCAGGGACTGAAGCTTTCTTT.

This clonotype was found many times. The chain carries TRBV10-3 and TRBJ2-1; 8 bases fit TRBD1. The CDR3 runs 16 residues. Germline V gene sequence: CDR1 ENHRY, CDR2 SYGVKD. The trim removed 2 bases at V and 7 bases at J, leaving 10 bases unmatched. CDR3 in DNA: TGTGCCATCAGTGAGCAAACTTGGCAGGGGGCGAATGAGCAGTTCTTC. It codes for CAISEQTWQGANEQFF.

This clonotype came up many times. This rearrangement joins TRBV27 to TRBJ1-5; TRBD1 agrees at 7 bases. This CDR3 contains 13 residues. Per germline, CDR1 MNHEY and CDR2 SMNVEV (reference sequence). V shed 4 bases, J shed 6 bases, and the junction held 3 bases outside the gene matches. The CDR3 bases are TGTGCCAGCAGTTCCCAGGGGGGTCAGCCCCAGCATTTT. This encodes CASSSQGGQPQHF.

This clonotype was detected ten times or more. CDR3 DNA sequence: TGCAGTGCTGGAGGCGGGGGTTGGCACAATGAGCAGTTCTTC. This codes for CSAGGGGWHNEQFF. The chain links TRBV20-1 to TRBJ2-1; 7 bases align to TRBD2. The trim removed 5 bases at V and 5 bases at J, leaving 9 bases unmatched. Germline CDR1 is DFQATT and CDR2 is SNEGSKA (reference sequence). The CDR3 totals 14 residues.

This clonotype was found many times. The V gene is TRBV18, the J gene TRBJ2-7, with TRBD1 identical over 7 bases. This CDR3 is built from 13 residues. V shed 2 bases and J 4 bases; nucleotides not matched to a gene: 2. The V gene's germline CDR1 is KGHSH and CDR2 LQKENI. The CDR3 bases are TGTGCCAGCTCACCAGGGGACAGATACGAGCAGTACTTC. Protein: CASSPGDRYEQYF.

The table lists this clonotype with many counts. The chain combines TRBV5-5 with TRBJ1-2; D unresolved. The CDR3 has 13 amino acids. V was pared by 4 bases and J by 6 bases, with 13 bases between. Germline V CDR1 and CDR2: SGHKS, YYEKEE (reference sequence). CDR3 loop: CASSRFVPDGYTF. In nucleotides, the CDR3 is TGTGCCAGCAGCCGCTTTGTTCCCGATGGCTACACCTTC.

This clonotype was found once. Possible read error: a much larger clone is one base away. This chain joins TRBV3-1 and TRBJ1-2; perhaps TRBD1 as D (6 bases). The germline V gene encodes CDR1 LGHDT and CDR2 YNNKEL (reference sequence). The CDR3 is made up of 16 amino acids. V gave up 3 bases and J gave up 0 bases, with 14 bases separating them. The CDR3 nucleotides read TGTGCCAGCAGCCAGAACACAGGGTCGACTAACTATGGCTACACCTTC. It translates to CASSQNTGSTNYGYTF.

This clonotype was seen many times. The CDR3 region is CASSPAEGVLSSGRGNEQFF. CDR3 bases: TGCGCCAGCAGCCCAGCCGAGGGCGTGCTCAGCAGCGGGAGAGGGAATGAGCAGTTCTTC. V gene TRBV5-1 combines with J gene TRBJ2-1; 8 nucleotides line up with TRBD2. The CDR3 is 20 amino acids. V was pared by 4 bases and J by 7 bases, with 25 bases of the junction left unmatched. CDR1 is SGHRS, CDR2 YFSETQ, per germline.

This clonotype was recorded at least ten times. A read error may be the cause here, since a much bigger clone is one base away. This chain links TRBV27 with TRBJ2-6; no definite D call. Germline-derived CDR1 and CDR2 are MNHEY and SMNVEV (reference sequence). This CDR3 is built from 15 residues. Trimming shortened V by 5 bases and J by 0 bases, and 8 bases separated the two germline ends. The CDR3: CASSPLSSGANVLTF. The DNA of the CDR3 is TGTGCCAGCAGTCCCCTCAGCTCTGGGGCCAACGTCCTGACTTTC.